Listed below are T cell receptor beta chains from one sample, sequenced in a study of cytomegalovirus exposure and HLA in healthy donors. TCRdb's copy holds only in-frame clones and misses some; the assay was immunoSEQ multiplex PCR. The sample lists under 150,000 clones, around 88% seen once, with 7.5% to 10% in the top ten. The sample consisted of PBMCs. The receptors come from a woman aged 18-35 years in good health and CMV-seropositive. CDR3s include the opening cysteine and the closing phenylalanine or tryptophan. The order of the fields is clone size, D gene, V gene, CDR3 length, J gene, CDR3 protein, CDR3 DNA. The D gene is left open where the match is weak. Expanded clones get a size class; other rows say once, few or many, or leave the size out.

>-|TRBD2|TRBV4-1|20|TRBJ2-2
CASGPSVYGTSGQNTGELFF
TGCGCCAGCGGACCCTCCGTTTACGGGACTAGCGGACAGAACACCGGGGAGCTGTTTTTT
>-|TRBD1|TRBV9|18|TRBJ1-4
CASSFSPGQGTSNEKLFF
TGTGCCAGCAGCTTTTCTCCGGGACAGGGGACTTCTAATGAAAAACTGTTTTTT
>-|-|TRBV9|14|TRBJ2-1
CASSVARSRGEQFF
TGTGCCAGCAGCGTAGCTAGGAGTCGGGGTGAGCAGTTCTTC
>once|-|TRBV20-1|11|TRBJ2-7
CSVSGNYEQYF
TGCAGTGTCTCCGGGAATTACGAGCAGTACTTC
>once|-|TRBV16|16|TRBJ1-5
CASSPTTAGAGQPQHF
TGTGCCAGCAGCCCCACGACGGCAGGGGCTGGGCAGCCCCAGCATTTT
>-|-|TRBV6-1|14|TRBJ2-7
CASSEVPGYYEQYF
TGTGCCAGCAGTGAAGTGCCAGGGTACTACGAGCAGTACTTC
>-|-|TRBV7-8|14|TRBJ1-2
CASSLPGNLYGYTF
TGTGCCAGCAGCTTACCGGGGAACCTCTATGGCTACACCTTC
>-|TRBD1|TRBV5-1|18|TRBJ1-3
CASSLVPGTGSRGNTIYF
TGCGCCAGCAGCTTGGTCCCGGGGACAGGGTCAAGAGGAAACACCATATATTTT
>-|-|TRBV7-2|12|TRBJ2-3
CASSRGTDTQYF
TGTGCCAGCAGTCGCGGCACAGATACGCAGTATTTT
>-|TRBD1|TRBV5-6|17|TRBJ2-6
CASSWGQGSPGANVLTF
TGTGCCAGCAGCTGGGGACAGGGGAGTCCTGGGGCCAACGTCCTGACTTTC
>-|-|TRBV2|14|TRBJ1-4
CASSEAGGPEKLFF
TGTGCCAGCAGTGAAGCGGGAGGTCCCGAAAAACTGTTTTTT
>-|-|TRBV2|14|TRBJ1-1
CASSEATANTEAFF
TGTGCCAGCAGTGAAGCGACAGCCAACACTGAAGCTTTCTTT
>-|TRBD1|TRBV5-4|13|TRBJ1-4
CASRGQQNEKLFF
TGTGCCAGCAGGGGACAGCAGAATGAAAAACTGTTTTTT
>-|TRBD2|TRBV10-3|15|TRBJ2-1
CAISVTSGGVNEQFF
TGTGCCATCAGTGTCACTAGCGGGGGGGTCAATGAGCAGTTCTTC
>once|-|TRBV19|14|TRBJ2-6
CASSRDTGANVLTF
TGTGCCAGTAGTAGAGATACTGGGGCCAACGTCCTGACTTTC
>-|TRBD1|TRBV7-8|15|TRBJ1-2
CASSFDRVSNYGYTF
TGTGCCAGCAGCTTTGACAGGGTTTCCAACTATGGCTACACCTTC
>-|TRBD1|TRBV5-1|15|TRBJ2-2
CASSFQGASTGELFF
TGCGCCAGCAGCTTCCAGGGGGCTAGCACCGGGGAGCTGTTTTTT
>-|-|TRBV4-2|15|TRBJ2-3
CASSLRDISTDTQYF
TGTGCCAGCAGCCTGAGGGACATTAGCACAGATACGCAGTATTTT
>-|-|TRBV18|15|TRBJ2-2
CASSPPPGTTGELFF
TGTGCCAGCTCACCACCGCCGGGAACCACCGGGGAGCTGTTTTTT
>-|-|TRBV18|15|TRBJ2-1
CASSPGGKMGDEQFF
TGTGCCAGCTCACCAGGCGGGAAAATGGGCGATGAGCAGTTCTTC
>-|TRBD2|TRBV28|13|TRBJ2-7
CASFSGEAYEQYF
TGTGCCAGCTTTAGCGGGGAAGCCTACGAGCAGTACTTC
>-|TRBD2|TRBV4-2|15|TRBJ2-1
CASSPERGEVDEQFF
TGTGCCAGCAGCCCTGAGCGGGGGGAGGTTGATGAGCAGTTCTTC
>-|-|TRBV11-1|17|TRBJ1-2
CASSRSGRPGPSYGYTF
TGTGCCAGCAGCCGAAGCGGGAGGCCGGGGCCGTCCTATGGCTACACCTTC
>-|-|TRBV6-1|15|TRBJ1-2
CASSILGEPNYGYTF
TGTGCCAGCAGTATCTTAGGGGAACCCAACTATGGCTACACCTTC
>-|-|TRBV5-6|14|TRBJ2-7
CASSVGSISYEQYF
TGTGCCAGCAGCGTGGGGAGCATCTCCTACGAGCAGTACTTC
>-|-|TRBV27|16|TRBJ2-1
CASSLSFGFVYNEQFF
TGTGCCAGCAGTTTATCGTTCGGGTTTGTTTACAATGAGCAGTTCTTC
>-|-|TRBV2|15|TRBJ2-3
CASSEPGKFTDTQYF
TGTGCCAGCAGTGAACCAGGGAAGTTCACAGATACGCAGTATTTT
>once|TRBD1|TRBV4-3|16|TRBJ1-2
CASSQETDRVAYGYTF
TGCGCCAGCAGCCAAGAAACGGACAGGGTAGCGTATGGCTACACCTTC
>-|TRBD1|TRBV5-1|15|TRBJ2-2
CASNFGDRDTGELFF
TGCGCCAGCAATTTCGGGGACAGGGACACCGGGGAGCTGTTTTTT
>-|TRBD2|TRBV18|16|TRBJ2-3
CASSPLGGSATDTQYF
TGTGCCAGCTCACCACTCGGGGGGTCGGCGACAGATACGCAGTATTTT
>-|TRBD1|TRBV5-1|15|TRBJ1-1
CASSSGQGGNTEAFF
TGCGCCAGCAGCTCAGGACAGGGAGGGAACACTGAAGCTTTCTTT
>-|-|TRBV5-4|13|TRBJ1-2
CASSAGKDYGYTF
TGTGCCAGCAGTGCGGGGAAGGACTATGGCTACACCTTC
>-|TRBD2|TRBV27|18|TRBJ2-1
CASSLRLAGGSPYNEQFF
TGTGCCAGCAGTTTGAGACTAGCGGGAGGATCTCCCTACAATGAGCAGTTCTTC
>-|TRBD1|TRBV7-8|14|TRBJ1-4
CASSLTGVREKLFF
TGTGCCAGCAGCTTGACAGGGGTTCGTGAAAAACTGTTTTTT
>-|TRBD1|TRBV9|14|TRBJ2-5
CASSPDRGLETQYF
TGTGCCAGCAGCCCTGACAGGGGGCTAGAGACCCAGTACTTC
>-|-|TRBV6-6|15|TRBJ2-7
CASSYRRGPRGEQYF
TGTGCCAGCAGTTACAGGCGGGGCCCCAGGGGGGAGCAGTACTTC
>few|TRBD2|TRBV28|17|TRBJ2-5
CASSLYPSGGYQETQYF
TGTGCCAGCAGTTTATATCCCAGCGGGGGGTACCAAGAGACCCAGTACTTC
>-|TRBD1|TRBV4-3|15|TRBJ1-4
CASSQGTGEGEKLFF
TGCGCCAGCAGCCAAGGGACAGGGGAAGGGGAAAAACTGTTTTTT
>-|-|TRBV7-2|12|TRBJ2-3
CASSVPGLAQYF
TGTGCCAGCAGCGTGCCGGGACTTGCTCAGTATTTT
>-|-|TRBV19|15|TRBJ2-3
CASSIGRRITDTQYF
TGTGCCAGTAGTATAGGAAGGAGAATCACAGATACGCAGTATTTT
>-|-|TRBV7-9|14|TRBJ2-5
CASSFSGTTETQYF
TGTGCCAGCAGCTTCTCCGGGACAACAGAGACCCAGTACTTC
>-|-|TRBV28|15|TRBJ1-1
CASSLGLGLGTEAFF
TGTGCCAGCAGTTTGGGGCTGGGGTTGGGCACTGAAGCTTTCTTT
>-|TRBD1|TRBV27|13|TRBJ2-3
CASRPTGGPSQYF
TGTGCCAGCAGACCAACAGGGGGACCCTCGCAGTATTTT